These 9 T cell receptor beta chains came from one sample sequenced in a study of cytomegalovirus exposure and HLA in healthy donors. The study ran its PCR with 60 Vbeta and 13 Jbeta primers. The data were produced by immunoSEQ multiplex PCR, yet TCRdb's version contains in-frame clones alone and is incomplete. The sample consists of about 76,000 clones, roughly 79% of them appearing once. The sample was PBMCs. These receptors were obtained from a woman aged 30 to 39 in good health and CMV-seronegative.

J is TRBJ1-3 and V is TRBV19, with D tentatively TRBD1 (5 bases). The germline V gene has CDR1 LNHDA and CDR2 SQIVND (reference sequence). The V gene lost 7 bases and the J gene lost 0 bases, with 13 bases spanning the gap. The CDR3 totals 15 residues. CDR3 in amino acids: CASTPGGVSGNTIYF. CDR3 nucleotides: TGTGCCAGTACCCCCGGGGGGGTCTCTGGAAACACCATATATTTT.

This clone appeared once. This chain joins TRBV5-4 and TRBJ2-6, with 7 bases that match TRBD1. In germline, CDR1 is SGHNT, CDR2 YYREEE (reference sequence). The CDR3 extends over 15 amino acids. J lost 4 bases, V lost 3 bases, and 4 bases had no gene match. The DNA of the CDR3 is TGTGCCAGCAGCTCGCAGGGGGACGGGGCCAACGTCCTGACTTTC. Its protein product is CASSSQGDGANVLTF.

This clone was seen only a few times. The rearrangement links TRBV11-3 to TRBJ2-1; D gene unclear. The CDR3 is 12 amino acids. The germline V gene has CDR1 SGHNT and CDR2 YENEEA. Trimming shortened V by 3 bases and J by 6 bases, and 6 bases separated the two germline ends. CDR3 amino acids: CASSFPGNEQFF. The CDR3 DNA is TGTGCCAGCAGCTTCCCCGGCAATGAGCAGTTCTTC.

The chain has TRBV28 and TRBJ2-1; D remains ambiguous. Germline CDR1 is MDHEN and CDR2 is SYDVKM. The CDR3 contains 13 residues. Trimming removed 3 bases from V and 5 bases from J, with 8 bases in between. In nucleotides, the CDR3 is TGTGCCAGCAGTTTTGGCCGCCACAATGAGCAGTTCTTC. The encoded protein is CASSFGRHNEQFF.

V usage is TRBV7-9 and J usage is TRBJ1-5; a possible D gene is TRBD1 (6 bases). CDR1 and CDR2 (germline): SEHNR, FQNEAQ (reference sequence). V gave up 5 bases and J gave up 1 base, with 6 bases separating them. This CDR3 contains 13 residues. The CDR3 DNA reads TGTGCCAGCAGCAGGGGGAGCAATCAGCCCCAGCATTTT. The encoded protein is CASSRGSNQPQHF.

A few counts support this clone. This chain connects TRBV29-1 to TRBJ1-1; 10 bases map to TRBD1. Germline V CDR1 and CDR2: SQVTM, ANQGSEA. This CDR3 is 13 amino acids long. Trimming took 3 bases from V and 4 from J; bases not matched to a gene: 2. CDR3 sequence reads: CSVEGQGTTEAFF. The CDR3 region has the DNA TGCAGCGTTGAGGGACAGGGGACCACTGAAGCTTTCTTT.

This chain uses TRBV5-1 with TRBJ2-1; TRBD2 agrees at 7 bases. Trimming took 2 bases from V and 0 from J; bases not matched to a gene: 8. Germline V CDR1 and CDR2: SGHRS, YFSETQ. The CDR3 totals 17 residues. CDR3 loop: CASSFPSAGSSYNEQFF. DNA for the CDR3: TGCGCCAGCAGCTTCCCCTCAGCGGGAAGCTCCTACAATGAGCAGTTCTTC.

This sequence joins TRBV7-5 and TRBJ2-7; the listed D gene, TRBD1, was not tested against the DNA. TRBV7-5 is listed as a pseudogene. The CDR3 has 13 amino acids. The CDR3 sequence: CASSSDRESEQYF. As DNA, the CDR3 is TGTGCCAGCAGCTCCGACAGGGAAAGTGAGCAGTACTTC.

This clone was detected only a few times. The gene calls are TRBV30 and TRBJ2-7, with 10 bases identical to TRBD1. The CDR3 is 15 residues long. After removal of 2 bases from V and 1 base from J, the junction contained 5 bases not matched to a gene. Germline values: CDR1 GTSNPN, CDR2 SVGIG (reference sequence). The CDR3 reads CAWSPTGGPSYEQYF. The CDR3 DNA sequence: TGTGCCTGGAGTCCGACAGGGGGCCCGTCCTACGAGCAGTACTTC.